This TCR beta chain was sequenced in a study of T cell changes during pregnancy in multiple sclerosis. Trimming at V came to 4 bases and at J to 5 bases, leaving 4 bases not matched to a gene. Germline V gene sequence: CDR1 SGDLS, CDR2 YYNGEE. The CDR3 has 14 amino acids. Using immunoSEQ multiplex PCR, the repertoire was profiled, and TCRdb retains in-frame clones only, with some absent. In the table there are fewer than 65,000 clones, 94% of which are singletons. Sequencing was performed on CD4+ T cells from peripheral blood mononuclear cells, taken in the third trimester of pregnancy. The rearrangement links TRBV9 to TRBJ2-1; 9 positions match TRBD1. The source of this sequence is a female donor with multiple sclerosis, enrolled in a pregnancy study. CDR3 amino acids: CASSTGTGNNEQFF. Written as DNA, the CDR3 is TGTGCCAGCAGCACCGGGACAGGGAACAATGAGCAGTTCTTC.